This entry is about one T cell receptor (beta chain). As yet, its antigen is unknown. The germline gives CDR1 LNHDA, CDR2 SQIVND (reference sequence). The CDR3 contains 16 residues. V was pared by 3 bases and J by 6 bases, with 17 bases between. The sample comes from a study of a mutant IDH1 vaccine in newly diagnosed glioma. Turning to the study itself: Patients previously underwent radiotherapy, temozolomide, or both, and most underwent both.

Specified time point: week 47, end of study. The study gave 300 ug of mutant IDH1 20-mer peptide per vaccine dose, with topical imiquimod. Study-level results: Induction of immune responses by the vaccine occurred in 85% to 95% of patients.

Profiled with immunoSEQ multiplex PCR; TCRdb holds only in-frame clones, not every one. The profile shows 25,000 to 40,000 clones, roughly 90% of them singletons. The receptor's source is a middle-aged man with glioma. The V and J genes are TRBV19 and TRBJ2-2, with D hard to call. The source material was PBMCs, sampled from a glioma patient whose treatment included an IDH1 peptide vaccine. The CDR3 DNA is TGTGCCAGTAGTATTTCAGTGGGGTATGGTGCCGGGGAGCTGTTTTTT. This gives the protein CASSISVGYGAGELFF.